This is a list of T cell receptor beta chains from one sample in a study of beta chain features in type 1 diabetes. Clones were read by immunoSEQ multiplex PCR, and TCRdb kept only the in-frame ones, dropping some. The top ten clones hold 0.72% of a sample with roughly 41,000 clones, 45% to 50% of them seen once. Sequenced sample: central memory CD4+ T cells from blood. These receptor sequences come from a young woman in good health. Both conserved end residues are trimmed from each CDR3. D genes are given only for firm matches.

V gene	D gene	CDR3 length	CDR3 protein
TRBV5-1	TRBD2	15	ASSPGTSGREVYEQY
TRBV2	.	12	ASSEMAGYNEQF
TRBV30	TRBD2	12	AWSPGTITDTQY
TRBV27	TRBD1	11	ASRPLTGEGYT
TRBV7-7	.	10	ASSPLDWGYT
TRBV10-3	.	10	AISEAVYGYT
TRBV11-1	.	11	ASSSQQGTEAF
TRBV4-2	TRBD2	14	ASSQIAGGLHNEQF
TRBV5-5	TRBD1	12	ASRKTGSQETQY
TRBV30	TRBD1	13	AWSDGQGYTGELF
TRBV7-9	.	17	ASSLGGLTELSTGNTIY
TRBV15	.	16	ATSRDRIRSSSYNEQF
TRBV10-2	.	12	ASRGLTGNQPQH
TRBV19	.	13	ASSMGGLDSYEQY
TRBV7-2	TRBD1	12	ASSQGQGRSEAF
TRBV7-9	TRBD2	13	ASSQGGSSYNEQF
TRBV5-1	.	11	ASSLDVQETQY
TRBV5-1	.	13	ASSLVFGRVDGYT
TRBV5-1	.	11	ASSNPGSYEQY
TRBV5-1	.	14	ASSLAVGGGRTEAF
TRBV6-1	TRBD1	11	ASTRDSLGLAF
TRBV5-1	.	11	ASSLDAGAEAF
TRBV29-1	TRBD2	12	SVAGTTSTDTQY
TRBV7-2	TRBD1	13	ASSPRDRGPYEQY
TRBV2	TRBD2	14	ASSEGLGPGTDTQY
TRBV11-2	.	13	ASSLGVRGEGEQY
TRBV7-5	.	11	ASSLGQNSPLH
TRBV30	.	13	AWRVGGASTGELF
TRBV30	.	9	AWRRTVEQF
TRBV6-5	TRBD2	11	ASTTSGSNEQF